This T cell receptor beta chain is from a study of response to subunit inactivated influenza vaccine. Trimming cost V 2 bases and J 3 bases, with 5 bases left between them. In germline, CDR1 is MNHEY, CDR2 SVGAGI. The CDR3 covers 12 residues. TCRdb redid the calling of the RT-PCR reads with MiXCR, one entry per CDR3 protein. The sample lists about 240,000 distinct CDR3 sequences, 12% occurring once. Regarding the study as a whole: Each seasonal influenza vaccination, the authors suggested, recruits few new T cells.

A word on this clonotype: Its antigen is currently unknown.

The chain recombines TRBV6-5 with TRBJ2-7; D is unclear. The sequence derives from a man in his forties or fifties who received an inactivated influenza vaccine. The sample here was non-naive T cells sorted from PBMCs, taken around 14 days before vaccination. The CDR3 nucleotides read TGTGCCAGCAGTTACGGCCGCTACGAGCAGTACTTC. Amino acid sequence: CASSYGRYEQYF.